A single sample is the source of the 8 T cell receptor beta chains below, sequenced in a study of T-cell memory formation after mild COVID-19. MiXCR, run by TCRdb on the 5' RACE reads, gives a single entry per CDR3 protein. The table shows over 350,000 distinct CDR3 sequences, with about 16% occurring only once. The sequenced sample consisted of PBMCs or a T cell subset sorted from them (not recorded which). These receptor sequences come from a man aged 18 to 30 who had mild COVID-19 (a few samples of this study predate the infection). Cell type and time point are not known.

The V and J genes are TRBV13 and TRBJ2-7, with TRBD1 matching 9 bases. CDR3 size: 14 residues. Germline loops: CDR1 PRHDT, CDR2 FYEKMQ (reference sequence). Trimming at V came to 4 bases and at J to 3 bases, leaving 4 bases not matched to a gene. In DNA, the CDR3 is TGTGCCAGCAGCTCAGAGGACAGGGGCTACGAGCAGTACTTC. Translating it yields CASSSEDRGYEQYF.

The rearrangement links TRBV7-2 to TRBJ1-4, with a tentative D call TRBD1 (5 bases). Trimming stripped 5 bases from V and 3 bases from J, with 13 bases between. The length of the CDR3 is 15 residues. Germline V gives CDR1 SGHTA, CDR2 FQGNSA. In nucleotides, the CDR3 is TGTGCCAGCAGCGTACTAGGGGACCCTAATGAAAAACTGTTTTTT. Translating gives CASSVLGDPNEKLFF.

The chain employs TRBV30 and TRBJ2-1, with 8 bases matching TRBD1. CDR3 length equals 12 residues. The ends lost 8 bases at V and 7 bases at J; junction bases unmatched: 7. Germline assignment: CDR1 GTSNPN and CDR2 SVGIG (reference sequence). CDR3 region: CASQGAGNEQFF. Written as DNA, the CDR3 is TGTGCCAGCCAGGGGGCTGGGAATGAGCAGTTCTTC.

This clonotype was counted a few times. The rearrangement joins TRBV29-1 to TRBJ2-7; no clear D. Germline CDR1 reads SQVTM; CDR2 reads ANQGSEA. This CDR3 is 13 amino acids long. The V gene lost 4 bases and the J gene lost 2 bases, with 12 bases spanning the gap. The CDR3 coding sequence is TGCAGCGTTGCCCCGGGCAGTACCTACGAGCAGTACTTC. It translates to CSVAPGSTYEQYF.

This clonotype was found many times. The rearrangement links TRBV28 to TRBJ1-4; 9 bases map to TRBD1. In germline, CDR1 is MDHEN, CDR2 SYDVKM. V was pared by 6 bases and J by 3 bases, with 11 bases of the junction left unmatched. The CDR3 contains 17 residues. This CDR3 reads CASSHKQGARANEKLFF. DNA for the CDR3: TGTGCCAGCAGCCATAAACAGGGGGCACGGGCTAATGAAAAACTGTTTTTT.

The chain joins TRBV11-2 to TRBJ2-3; 9 bases map to TRBD1. From germline, CDR1 is SGHAT and CDR2 FQNNGV. The junction had 9 bases not matched to a gene; V was cut back by 1 base and J by 7 bases. This CDR3 spans 16 amino acids. The CDR3 is CASSLVPGQGKNTQYF. The CDR3 nucleotides read TGTGCCAGCAGCTTAGTACCGGGACAGGGTAAAAATACGCAGTATTTT.

The sample holds a few counts of this clonotype. The gene calls are TRBV5-6 and TRBJ2-1, with D possibly called TRBD1 or TRBD2 (5 bases each). CDR3 length equals 13 residues. Germline lookup yields CDR1 SGHDT and CDR2 YYEEEE. Trimming shortened V by 1 base and J by 8 bases, and 10 bases separated the two germline ends. CDR3 in amino acids: CASSLLRGDEQFF. The CDR3, as DNA: TGTGCCAGCAGCTTGTTAAGGGGAGATGAGCAGTTCTTC.

This clonotype was recorded a few times. The CDR3 sequence is CASSHTTGRTYNEQFF. As DNA, the CDR3 is TGTGCCAGCAGCCACACCACAGGGAGGACCTACAATGAGCAGTTCTTC. The rearrangement uses TRBV7-9 and TRBJ2-1; D could derive from TRBD1 or TRBD2 (6 bases each). The CDR3 is 16 amino acids. Germline CDR1 is SEHNR and CDR2 is FQNEAQ (reference sequence). Trimming removed 5 bases at V and 2 bases at J, with 16 bases between.